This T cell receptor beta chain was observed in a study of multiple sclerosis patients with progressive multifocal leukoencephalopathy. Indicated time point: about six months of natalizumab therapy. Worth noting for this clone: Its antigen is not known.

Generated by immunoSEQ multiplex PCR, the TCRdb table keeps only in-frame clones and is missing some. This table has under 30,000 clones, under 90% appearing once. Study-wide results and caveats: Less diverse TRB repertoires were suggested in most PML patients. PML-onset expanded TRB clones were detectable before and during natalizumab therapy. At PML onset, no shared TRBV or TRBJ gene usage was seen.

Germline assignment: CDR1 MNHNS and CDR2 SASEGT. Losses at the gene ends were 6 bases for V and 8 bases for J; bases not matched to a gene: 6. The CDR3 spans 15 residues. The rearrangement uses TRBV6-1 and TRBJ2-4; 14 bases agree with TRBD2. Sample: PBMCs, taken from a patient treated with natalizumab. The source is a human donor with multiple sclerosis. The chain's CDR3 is CASRRLAGGPDIQYF. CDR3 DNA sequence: TGTGCCAGCAGGAGACTAGCGGGAGGGCCGGACATTCAGTACTTC.